This TCR beta chain was found in a study of CDR3 diversity in severe acne. Germline CDR1 is KGHDR and CDR2 is SFDVKD. V lost 8 bases to trimming and J lost 8 bases, with 17 bases between them. The length of the CDR3 is 13 residues. Each CDR3 protein is one row after TCRdb ran MiXCR on the PCR reads. The sample has tens of thousands of distinct CDR3 sequences, 45% to 55% seen once; the top ten hold approximately 15%. By sample fraction, this clonotype is medium-sized. This TCR was sampled from a male donor in good health, without acne. The chain recombines TRBV24-1 with TRBJ1-2; D is undetermined. Sequencing was done on a sample of blood. The CDR3 here is CATISTVGIGYTF. CDR3 nucleotides: TGTGCCACCATTAGCACGGTGGGGATAGGCTACACCTTC.